These 14 T cell receptor beta chains share one sample of origin, sequenced in a study of T-cell reconstitution after alpha-beta-depleted transplantation in children. Researchers prepared the TCRbeta library using unique molecular identifiers, the study reports. TCRdb used MiXCR to reprocess the PCR reads, holding one entry per CDR3 protein. The sample yields almost 500,000 distinct CDR3 sequences, roughly a tenth seen once. The material was PBMCs, obtained before TCRalphabeta/CD19-depleted stem cell transplant. The receptors stem from a child aged 2-15 years with inherited bone marrow failure, due to receive a stem cell transplant.

This clonotype appeared many times. The chain couples TRBV10-2 to TRBJ2-2, with a tentative D call TRBD1 (5 bases). Germline V gene sequence: CDR1 WSHSY, CDR2 SAAADI. The CDR3 is 14 residues long. The V gene lost 7 bases and the J gene lost 7 bases, with 16 bases spanning the gap. CDR3 in amino acids: CASTWQAQGGELFF. For the CDR3, the DNA is TGCGCCAGCACTTGGCAGGCCCAGGGCGGGGAGCTGTTTTTT.

This clonotype was counted ten times or more. This rearrangement joins TRBV12-3 or TRBV12-4 to TRBJ2-7; D unclear. The CDR3 totals 15 residues. With 0 bases removed from V and 2 bases from J, the gap between germline ends came to 11 bases. The CDR3, as DNA: TGTGCCAGCAGTTTAGCGCTAACCAAAACCTACGAGCAGTACTTC. Translating gives CASSLALTKTYEQYF.

This clonotype occurred many times. V is TRBV25-1 and J is TRBJ2-1; 13 nucleotides align to TRBD2. CDR3 length: 15 residues. Per germline, CDR1 MGHDK and CDR2 SYGVNS. V gave up 0 bases and J gave up 8 bases; unmatched junction bases: 1. CDR3 in DNA: TGTGCCAGCAGTGAATATACTAGCGGGAGGGATGAGCAGTTCTTC. It yields the protein CASSEYTSGRDEQFF.

Ten or more counts support this clonotype. This chain uses TRBV10-2 with TRBJ2-7; D assignment may be TRBD1 or TRBD2 (5 bases each). The ends were cut back, 8 bases at V and 0 bases at J, with 11 bases in the middle. CDR3 size: 13 residues. CDR1 and CDR2 (germline): WSHSY, SAAADI. CDR3 region: CASGAGLSYEQYF. Written as DNA, the CDR3 is TGCGCCAGCGGGGCGGGCCTCTCCTACGAGCAGTACTTC.

This clonotype was seen at least ten times. The chain is built from TRBV5-6 and TRBJ2-7; TRBD1 matches at 8 bases. V shed 2 bases, J shed 5 bases, and the junction held 12 bases outside the gene matches. This CDR3 comprises 16 residues. In germline, CDR1 is SGHDT, CDR2 YYEEEE. The CDR3 spells CASSFGATGGLDEQYF. The CDR3 nucleotides are TGTGCCAGCAGCTTCGGGGCCACAGGGGGTCTTGACGAGCAGTACTTC.

This clonotype was recorded at least ten times. The CDR3 loop reads CATSRVTSYNEQFF. The CDR3 DNA follows: TGTGCCACCAGCAGAGTTACCTCCTACAATGAGCAGTTCTTC. The chain carries TRBV15 and TRBJ2-1, with D unclear. CDR3 length: 14 amino acids. The germline CDR1 and CDR2 sequences are LNHNV and YYDKDF (reference sequence). The V end was cut by 1 base, the J end by 0 bases, with 4 bases between.

This clonotype was seen only a few times. The V call is TRBV7-9, the J call TRBJ2-7; tentatively, D is TRBD2 (5 bases). Trimming stripped 5 bases from V and 5 bases from J, with 16 bases between. This CDR3 has 14 residues. Per germline, CDR1 SEHNR and CDR2 FQNEAQ (reference sequence). DNA for the CDR3: TGTGCCAGCAGCCCTAGCCTAGACCTCGACGAGCAGTACTTC. Translation gives CASSPSLDLDEQYF.

This clonotype has ten or more counts. The V gene is TRBV7-8, the J gene TRBJ2-7, with D uncertain. The V end was cut by 4 bases, the J end by 1 base, with 8 bases between. This CDR3 has 13 amino acids. CDR1 and CDR2 from the germline V gene are SGHVS and FQNEAQ. CDR3 residues: CASSSYISYEQYF. CDR3 in DNA: TGTGCCAGCAGCTCGTACATATCCTACGAGCAGTACTTC.

This clonotype was observed many times. No DNA is shown, since the ends of the CDR3 on it are uncertain; the CDR3 is the one TCRdb lists. This chain connects TRBV28 to TRBJ2-2; the table's D gene call, TRBD1, was not cross checked with the DNA. The germline V gene has CDR1 MDHEN and CDR2 SYDVKM. With termini counted, the CDR3 has 15 amino acids. Here the CDR3 reads CASSLWSVLGGELFF.

The chain carries TRBV11-2 and TRBJ1-1; 8 bases agree with TRBD1. V lost 0 bases and J lost 8; bases outside the gene matches: 8. The V gene's germline CDR1 is SGHAT and CDR2 FQNNGV. This CDR3 contains 15 residues. Here the CDR3 reads CASSLDIGQGLEAFF. As DNA, the CDR3 is TGTGCCAGCAGCTTAGATATCGGACAGGGACTAGAAGCTTTCTTT. Drawing the rest from reference TRBV11-2 and TRBJ1-1, the complete variable domain is EAGVAQSPRYKIIEKRQSVAFWCNPISGHATLYWYQQILGQGPKLLIQFQNNGVVDDSQLPKDRFSAERLKGVDSTLKIQPAKLEDSAVYLCASSLDIGQGLEAFFGQGTRLTVV.

This clonotype was counted at least ten times. The chain carries TRBV20-1 and TRBJ2-1, with 12 positions matching TRBD2. This CDR3 contains 16 residues. Germline V lookup: CDR1 DFQATT, CDR2 SNEGSKA (reference sequence). Trimming cost V 1 base and J 6 bases; bases outside gene matches: 7. CDR3 sequence: CSARVTSGRDVNEQFF. In nucleotides, the CDR3 is TGCAGTGCTAGAGTGACTAGCGGGAGAGATGTCAATGAGCAGTTCTTC.

This clonotype was counted ten times or more. This sequence joins TRBV11-2 and TRBJ2-2; D perhaps matches TRBD1 (6 bases). V gave up 5 bases and J gave up 1 base, with 11 bases separating them. The germline CDR1 and CDR2 sequences are SGHAT and FQNNGV. The CDR3 loop spans 15 amino acids. The CDR3 DNA sequence: TGTGCCAGCAGCGATGGGACACAGAACACCGGGGAGCTGTTTTTT. Amino acid sequence: CASSDGTQNTGELFF.

The chain couples TRBV19 to TRBJ2-1; TRBD2 aligns across 7 bases. J gave up 4 bases and V 5 bases, and 5 bases lay outside the gene matches. The CDR3 consists of 14 residues. Germline V gene data show CDR1 as LNHDA and CDR2 as SQIVND (reference sequence). The CDR3 bases are TGTGCCAGTAGTTGGGAGGGCCCGTACAATGAGCAGTTCTTC. Translated: CASSWEGPYNEQFF.

This clonotype was detected a few times. V is TRBV10-3 and J is TRBJ1-3; the D is unclear. The CDR3 extends over 11 amino acids. V lost 10 bases, J lost 4 bases, and 8 bases lay in between. Germline V gene lookup returns CDR1 ENHRY and CDR2 SYGVKD. The CDR3 is CATYGGNTIYF. CDR3 nucleotide sequence: TGTGCCACCTATGGGGGAAACACCATATATTTT.